This T cell receptor (beta chain) was identified during a study of T cells in Graves' hyperthyroidism and ophthalmopathy. Trimming removed 6 bases from V and 2 bases from J; junction bases left unmatched: 7. Germline V gene sequence: CDR1 SNHLY, CDR2 FYNNEI. The CDR3 is made up of 15 amino acids. This clonotype was found a few times. From RNA transcripts, TCR beta CDR3 regions were amplified. The TCR CDR3 first-round RT-PCR relied on the HTBI primer set. MiXCR, applied by TCRdb to the multiplex PCR reads, yields one record per CDR3 protein. The data contain more than 500,000 distinct CDR3 sequences, about 15% of them singletons.

This TCR was recovered from a young woman with Graves' ophthalmopathy. Sequencing input: blood. This chain connects TRBV2 to TRBJ2-7; TRBD2 matches 10 bases. CDR3 residues: CASRDGLAVTYEQYF. CDR3 nucleotides: TGTGCCAGCAGAGATGGACTAGCGGTAACCTACGAGCAGTACTTC.